What follows are 7 T cell receptor beta chains derived from one specimen sequenced in a study of Ad26.COV2.S vaccination and SARS-CoV-2 variants. Repertoires were generated with immunoSEQ multiplex PCR, while TCRdb's copy carries only in-frame clones and drops some. The table records roughly 680,000 clones, roughly nine tenths of them present only once. Treatment indicated: some 20 received Ad26.COV2.S at low or high dose, single or two shots; 5 received placebo; per-sample allocation not given. It was on day 63 after the first vaccine or placebo injection that samples were taken. Sequencing used peripheral blood, obtained in a trial of Ad26.COV2.S vaccine versus placebo. The source of these receptors is a person between 18 and 65 years old who received the Ad26.COV2.S COVID-19 vaccine or a placebo.

This chain joins TRBV29-1 and TRBJ2-1; 8 positions match TRBD2. Germline lookup yields CDR1 SQVTM and CDR2 ANQGSEA. The CDR3 is 15 residues long. J gave up 1 base and V 6 bases, and 8 bases lay outside the gene matches. CDR3 sequence: CSVRGLAGSYNEQFF. In DNA form, the CDR3 reads TGCAGCGTCCGAGGCCTAGCGGGTTCCTACAATGAGCAGTTCTTC.

The rearrangement links TRBV5-1 to TRBJ2-5; D perhaps matches TRBD2 (6 bases). This CDR3 is built from 14 residues. Per the germline V gene, CDR1 is SGHRS and CDR2 is YFSETQ. The V and J ends lost 0 bases and 4 bases respectively, with 10 bases between them. CDR3 in DNA: TGCGCCAGCAGCTTGGGACTAGACGGAGAGACCCAGTACTTC. This gives the protein CASSLGLDGETQYF.

V and J are TRBV12-3 or TRBV12-4 and TRBJ2-1; D may be TRBD1 or TRBD2 (6 bases each). The length of the CDR3 is 13 residues. V was cut by 5 bases and J by 8 bases, with 13 bases left in between. CDR3 protein: CASSLIRGDEQFF. The CDR3 DNA sequence: TGTGCCAGCAGTCTGATTAGGGGGGATGAGCAGTTCTTC.

The rearrangement links TRBV6-5 to TRBJ1-1; D not certain. CDR1 is MNHEY and CDR2 is SVGAGI in the germline V gene. The V end was cut by 2 bases, the J end by 6 bases, with 13 bases between. The CDR3 is 14 amino acids. The DNA of the CDR3 is TGTGCCAGCAGTTACCTAAGGTTCGCCTCTGAAGCTTTCTTT. This gives the protein CASSYLRFASEAFF.

The genes are TRBV24-1 and TRBJ2-7; D not certain. Germline loops: CDR1 KGHDR, CDR2 SFDVKD. V lost 10 bases and J lost 0, with 12 bases in between. CDR3 length equals 13 residues. Here the CDR3 DNA reads TGTGCCACATCGGACGTTAGCTCCTACGAGCAGTACTTC. Translated: CATSDVSSYEQYF.

The chain couples TRBV2 to TRBJ1-1, with a weak D call TRBD1 (6 bases). Trimming took off 3 bases at V and 5 bases at J, with 10 bases between the two ends. Germline V CDR1 and CDR2: SNHLY, FYNNEI. There are 13 residues in the CDR3. CDR3 coding DNA: TGTGCCAGCAGTGACCAGGGGTTGACTGAAGCTTTCTTT. Translation gives CASSDQGLTEAFF.

J is TRBJ1-1 and V is TRBV7-9, with D perhaps TRBD1 (5 bases). CDR1 is SEHNR, CDR2 FQNEAQ, per germline (reference sequence). This CDR3 has 15 amino acids. The germline V and J ends were trimmed by 3 bases and 7 bases, with 18 bases remaining between them. The CDR3 reads CASSFWETNQGEAFF. As DNA, the CDR3 is TGTGCCAGCAGCTTTTGGGAGACCAACCAGGGTGAAGCTTTCTTT.